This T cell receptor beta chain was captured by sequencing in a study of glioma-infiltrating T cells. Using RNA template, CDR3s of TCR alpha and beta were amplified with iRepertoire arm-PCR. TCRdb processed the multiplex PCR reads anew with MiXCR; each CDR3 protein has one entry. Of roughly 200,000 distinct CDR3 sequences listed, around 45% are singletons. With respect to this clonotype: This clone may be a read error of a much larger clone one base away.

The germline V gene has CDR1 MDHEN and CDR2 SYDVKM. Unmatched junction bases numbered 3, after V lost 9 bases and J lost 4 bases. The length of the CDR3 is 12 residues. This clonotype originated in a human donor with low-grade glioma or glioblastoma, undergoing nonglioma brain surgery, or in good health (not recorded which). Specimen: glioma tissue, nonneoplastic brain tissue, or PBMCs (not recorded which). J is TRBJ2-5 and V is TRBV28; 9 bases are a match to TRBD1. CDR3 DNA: TGTGCCAGGAACAGGGGGCCAGAGACCCAGTACTTC. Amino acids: CARNRGPETQYF. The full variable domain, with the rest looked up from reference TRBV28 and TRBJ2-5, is DVKVTQSSRYLVKRTGEKVFLECVQDMDHENMFWYRQDPGLGLRLIYFSYDVKMKEKGDIPEGYSVSREKKERFSLILESASTNQTSMYLCARNRGPETQYFGPGTRLLVL.